This entry concerns a single T cell receptor beta chain. The antigen is unknown. The record originates from a study of cytomegalovirus exposure and HLA in healthy donors. Study outcomes and limitations: Researchers counted 164 TCR beta chains as cytomegalovirus-associated. TCR beta sequences reportedly predicted the HLA-A and HLA-B alleles of most subjects accurately.

PCR amplification relied on 60 Vbeta primers (plus 13 Jbeta primers). Profiling relied on immunoSEQ multiplex PCR, and the TCRdb table lists in-frame clones only, not all of them. Here the sample spans roughly 120,000 clones, around 80% being singletons. The junction had 17 bases not matched to a gene; V was cut back by 4 bases and J by 10 bases. This CDR3 has 15 residues. The germline gives CDR1 SGHNT, CDR2 YYREEE (reference sequence). The TCR originated in a woman aged 30 to 39 in good health and CMV-seronegative. The specimen was PBMCs. The chain carries TRBV5-4 and TRBJ2-7; 7 bases match TRBD1. CDR3 nucleotides: TGTGCCAGCAGCCGCCCCGGGACAGCATCTACGAAACAGTACTTC. It encodes CASSRPGTASTKQYF. Full variable domain (outside the CDR3, taken from reference TRBV5-4 and TRBJ2-7): ETGVTQSPTHLIKTRGQQVTLRCSSQSGHNTVSWYQQALGQGPQFIFQYYREEENGRGNFPPRFSGLQFPNYSSELNVNALELDDSALYLCASSRPGTASTKQYFGPGTRLTVT.